This entry lists 8 T cell receptor beta chains sequenced from one sample in a study of blood T cell repertoires in COVID-19. Libraries were prepared by immunoSEQ multiplex PCR; TCRdb keeps only in-frame clonotypes and omits some of them. The sample consists of some 180,000 clones, around 83% of them appearing once. The specimen was PBMCs or T cells enriched from blood (not recorded which). These receptors all stem from a man between 35 and 55 years old who had recovered from COVID-19.

CDR3 amino acids: CASSEGGTGGLNGYTF. The CDR3 nucleotides read TGTGCCAGCAGTGAGGGGGGGACAGGGGGATTGAATGGCTACACCTTC. The gene calls are TRBV25-1 and TRBJ1-2, with 11 bases that match TRBD1. CDR1 MGHDK and CDR2 SYGVNS come from the germline V gene. V lost 3 bases to trimming and J lost 6 bases; unmatched junction nucleotides: 9. This CDR3 spans 16 amino acids.

The chain is built from TRBV19 and TRBJ2-6; D is undetermined. This CDR3 is built from 16 residues. The V and J ends lost 6 bases and 0 bases respectively, with 12 bases between them. The germline V gene encodes CDR1 LNHDA and CDR2 SQIVND (reference sequence). The CDR3 here is CASRPPGLSGANVLTF. The DNA for the CDR3 is TGTGCCAGTAGACCCCCAGGTCTCTCTGGGGCCAACGTCCTGACTTTC.

The J gene is TRBJ1-6, the V gene TRBV30, with a possible D match to TRBD1 (5 bases). V lost 2 bases and J lost 5, with 13 bases in between. Germline V CDR1 and CDR2: GTSNPN, SVGIG (reference sequence). This CDR3 spans 15 amino acids. The CDR3 sequence: CAWSPRWGDNSPLHF. The CDR3, as DNA: TGTGCCTGGAGTCCCCGGTGGGGGGATAATTCACCCCTCCACTTT.

The V call is TRBV25-1, the J call TRBJ2-7, with no clear D. V lost 1 base and J 4 bases, leaving 2 bases between the germline ends. The CDR3 has 11 residues. The germline V gene has CDR1 MGHDK and CDR2 SYGVNS. CDR3 bases: TGTGCCAGCAGTGAATCTTACGAGCAGTACTTC. Amino acids: CASSESYEQYF.

This sequence joins TRBV30 and TRBJ1-2; 9 bases line up with TRBD1. The J segment lost 5 bases and the V segment lost 3 bases, leaving 16 bases of the junction unmatched. From germline, CDR1 is GTSNPN and CDR2 SVGIG (reference sequence). CDR3 length: 17 amino acids. This CDR3 is CAWSQRGGQGRIYGYTF. In DNA form, the CDR3 reads TGTGCCTGGAGCCAAAGGGGGGGACAGGGTAGGATTTATGGCTACACCTTC.

This clone was found once. Sequence at one end of the junction differs from germline and may be a read error. This sequence joins TRBV2 and TRBJ2-3; 9 nucleotides line up with TRBD1. Germline CDR1 SNHLY, CDR2 FYNNEI. This CDR3 spans 14 amino acids. Here the CDR3 reads CASSAGQGTDTQYF. Here the CDR3 DNA reads TGTGCCAGCAGTGCGGGACAGGGCACGGATACGCAGTATTTT.

The chain couples TRBV3-1 (or the pseudogene TRBV3-2) to TRBJ2-7; D gene unclear. The CDR3 covers 13 residues. CDR1 is LGHDT and CDR2 is YNNKEL in the germline V gene (reference sequence). Deletions cut 0 bases from V and 4 bases from J, with 7 bases between. The CDR3 is CASSQDQAYEQYF. The CDR3 coding sequence is TGTGCCAGCAGCCAAGATCAAGCGTACGAGCAGTACTTC.

The chain combines TRBV7-9 with TRBJ2-1; the D is unclear. Between the trimmed V and J ends, which lost 2 bases and 7 bases, there was a span of 6 bases. There are 12 residues in the CDR3. Germline CDR1 SEHNR, CDR2 FQNEAQ (reference sequence). The CDR3 region is CASSLTANEQFF. The CDR3 DNA reads TGTGCCAGCAGCTTAACTGCTAATGAGCAGTTCTTC.